A selection of T cell receptor beta chains follows, all from one sample in a study of blood T cell repertoires in COVID-19. Clones were sequenced by immunoSEQ multiplex PCR, and TCRdb holds only the in-frame ones, with some missing. The table lists approximately 170,000 clones, around 72% of them singletons, with around 2.9% in the top ten. Sequenced sample: peripheral blood. Receptors originate from a woman of 80 years or more with acute or convalescent COVID-19. Each CDR3 is given with its conserved first and last residue. A D gene is named only where the DNA matches it firmly. For some rows the clone size is stated as once, few or many, or as a class when expanded; others skip it.

V gene: TRBV21-1; J gene: TRBJ2-1; clone size: .; CDR3 length: 15; D gene: .; CDR3 DNA: TGTGCCAGCAGCGGTAGCGGGAGGTATTACAATGAGCAGTTCTTC; CDR3 protein: CASSGSGRYYNEQFF
V gene: TRBV4-2; J gene: TRBJ1-4; clone size: .; CDR3 length: 14; D gene: TRBD1; CDR3 DNA: TGTGCCAGCAGCCAAGACCAGGGGGCGGAAAAACTGTTTTTT; CDR3 protein: CASSQDQGAEKLFF
V gene: TRBV5-4; J gene: TRBJ2-3; clone size: few; CDR3 length: 13; D gene: TRBD2; CDR3 DNA: TGTGCCAGCAGGAGGGGAGGGTTTGATACGCAGTATTTT; CDR3 protein: CASRRGGFDTQYF
V gene: TRBV24-1; J gene: TRBJ2-3; clone size: .; CDR3 length: 18; D gene: .; CDR3 DNA: TGTGCCACCAGTGATTTGCTAGGATCGGCAGAAGGCACAGATACGCAGTATTTT; CDR3 protein: CATSDLLGSAEGTDTQYF
V gene: TRBV27; J gene: TRBJ2-7; clone size: few; CDR3 length: 12; D gene: TRBD1; CDR3 DNA: TGTGCCAGCAGTTCGACAGGGAACGAGCAGTACTTC; CDR3 protein: CASSSTGNEQYF
V gene: TRBV9; J gene: TRBJ2-7; clone size: .; CDR3 length: 14; D gene: TRBD2; CDR3 DNA: TGTGCCAGCAGCGCGACTAGCGGAGTCTACGAGCAGTACTTC; CDR3 protein: CASSATSGVYEQYF
V gene: TRBV4-3; J gene: TRBJ2-1; clone size: few; CDR3 length: 21; D gene: TRBD2; CDR3 DNA: TGCGCCAGCAGCCAAGATCACGGAAAAGGACTAGCGGTTCCCTCCTACAATGAGCAGTTCTTC; CDR3 protein: CASSQDHGKGLAVPSYNEQFF
V gene: TRBV24-1; J gene: TRBJ2-2; clone size: .; CDR3 length: 18; D gene: TRBD2; CDR3 DNA: TGTGCCACCAGTGATTTGAATTTGACTAGCGGGACGACCGGGGAGCTGTTTTTT; CDR3 protein: CATSDLNLTSGTTGELFF
V gene: TRBV15; J gene: TRBJ2-7; clone size: .; CDR3 length: 15; D gene: TRBD1; CDR3 DNA: TGTGCTCAAGTCCGGGACAGGGGGGCTCCCTACGAGCAGTACTTC; CDR3 protein: CAQVRDRGAPYEQYF
V gene: TRBV2; J gene: TRBJ2-3; clone size: .; CDR3 length: 16; D gene: .; CDR3 DNA: TGTGCCAGCAGTGAAAACGGTCCGGGGGTAACAGATACGCAGTATTTT; CDR3 protein: CASSENGPGVTDTQYF
V gene: TRBV30; J gene: TRBJ1-4; clone size: .; CDR3 length: 13; D gene: .; CDR3 DNA: TGTGCCTGGAATCGAGACACGAATGAAAAACTGTTTTTT; CDR3 protein: CAWNRDTNEKLFF
V gene: TRBV11-3; J gene: TRBJ2-1; clone size: .; CDR3 length: 16; D gene: TRBD2; CDR3 DNA: TGTGCCAGCAGCGAAACTAGCGGGGTCTCCTACAATGAGCAGTTCTTC; CDR3 protein: CASSETSGVSYNEQFF
V gene: TRBV18; J gene: TRBJ2-2; clone size: .; CDR3 length: 15; D gene: .; CDR3 DNA: TGTGCCAGCTCACCACGACTAGAAAGGACCGGGGAGCTGTTTTTT; CDR3 protein: CASSPRLERTGELFF
V gene: TRBV19; J gene: TRBJ2-1; clone size: .; CDR3 length: 14; D gene: .; CDR3 DNA: TGTGCCAGTAGTTCACAGGGAGACGGCAATGAGCAGTTCTTC; CDR3 protein: CASSSQGDGNEQFF
V gene: TRBV3-1/TRBV3-2; J gene: TRBJ1-6; clone size: few; CDR3 length: 16; D gene: .; CDR3 DNA: TGTGCCAGCAGCGATTGGGGCAGGTCTGGCCGTTCACCCCTCCACTTT; CDR3 protein: CASSDWGRSGRSPLHF
V gene: TRBV6-1; J gene: TRBJ1-2; clone size: .; CDR3 length: 14; D gene: TRBD1; CDR3 DNA: TGTGCCAGCAGTTCGATAGACAGGGGAGATGGCTACACCTTC; CDR3 protein: CASSSIDRGDGYTF
V gene: TRBV7-2; J gene: TRBJ1-5; clone size: few; CDR3 length: 13; D gene: .; CDR3 DNA: TGTGCCAGCAGCCAAGACAGATCTCAGCCCCAGCATTTT; CDR3 protein: CASSQDRSQPQHF
V gene: TRBV27; J gene: TRBJ2-7; clone size: .; CDR3 length: 18; D gene: .; CDR3 DNA: TGTGCCAGCAGCCCAGAAAGACCGTGGCAGGGAACTTTCGGCGAGCAGTACTTC; CDR3 protein: CASSPERPWQGTFGEQYF
V gene: TRBV25-1; J gene: TRBJ1-6; clone size: .; CDR3 length: 14; D gene: TRBD1; CDR3 DNA: TGTGCCAGCAGCCACAGGGGGGCTAATTCACCCCTCCACTTT; CDR3 protein: CASSHRGANSPLHF
V gene: TRBV7-9; J gene: TRBJ2-1; clone size: .; CDR3 length: 14; D gene: TRBD2; CDR3 DNA: TGTGCCACCGGGACTAGCGAAGTGTACAATGAGCAGTTCTTC; CDR3 protein: CATGTSEVYNEQFF
V gene: TRBV30; J gene: TRBJ2-7; clone size: .; CDR3 length: 17; D gene: TRBD2; CDR3 DNA: TGTGCCTGGAGGCCGGGACTAGCGGGAGTGGGTGGGTACGAGCAGTACTTC; CDR3 protein: CAWRPGLAGVGGYEQYF
V gene: TRBV5-1; J gene: TRBJ2-5; clone size: few; CDR3 length: 19; D gene: TRBD1; CDR3 DNA: TGCGCCAGCAGCTGGGGTGGACGCGGACAGGGGACTAACCCGATCCCCCAGTACTTC; CDR3 protein: CASSWGGRGQGTNPIPQYF
V gene: TRBV3-1/TRBV3-2; J gene: TRBJ2-7; clone size: .; CDR3 length: 13; D gene: .; CDR3 DNA: TGTGCCAGCAGCCAAGATTGGGGCGGCGAGCAGTACTTC; CDR3 protein: CASSQDWGGEQYF
V gene: TRBV7-8; J gene: TRBJ2-7; clone size: .; CDR3 length: 15; D gene: TRBD1; CDR3 DNA: TGTGCCAGCAGCTCGCGACAGGGGGGTGCCTACGAGCAGTACTTC; CDR3 protein: CASSSRQGGAYEQYF
V gene: TRBV19; J gene: TRBJ2-5; clone size: .; CDR3 length: 13; D gene: TRBD1; CDR3 DNA: TGTGCCAGTTCTTCAGGGGGCCGAGAGACCCAGTACTTC; CDR3 protein: CASSSGGRETQYF
V gene: TRBV13; J gene: TRBJ2-7; clone size: .; CDR3 length: 12; D gene: .; CDR3 DNA: TGTGCCAGCAGCTTAGCGCGGGCCGAGCAGTACTTC; CDR3 protein: CASSLARAEQYF
V gene: TRBV19; J gene: TRBJ2-7; clone size: .; CDR3 length: 14; D gene: TRBD2; CDR3 DNA: TGTGCCACCAAGGGACTAGCGGGAGCCATCGAGCAGTACTTC; CDR3 protein: CATKGLAGAIEQYF
V gene: TRBV4-3; J gene: TRBJ2-2; clone size: .; CDR3 length: 16; D gene: TRBD1; CDR3 DNA: TGCGCCAGCAGCCAAGATCACGGACAGGGGTACGGGGAGCTGTTTTTT; CDR3 protein: CASSQDHGQGYGELFF
V gene: TRBV7-2; J gene: TRBJ1-1; clone size: .; CDR3 length: 14; D gene: TRBD1; CDR3 DNA: TGTGCCAGCAGCTACCGGACAGGGGGCTCTGAAGCTTTCTTT; CDR3 protein: CASSYRTGGSEAFF
V gene: TRBV4-2; J gene: TRBJ1-4; clone size: .; CDR3 length: 13; D gene: .; CDR3 DNA: TGTGCCAGCAGACAGCAATCGGATGAAAAACTGTTTTTT; CDR3 protein: CASRQQSDEKLFF
V gene: TRBV21-1; J gene: TRBJ2-1; clone size: .; CDR3 length: 18; D gene: .; CDR3 DNA: TGTGCCAGCAGCCTCCGGCGGGGCACGCAGATTTCCTACAATGAGCAGTTCTTC; CDR3 protein: CASSLRRGTQISYNEQFF
V gene: TRBV5-1; J gene: TRBJ2-3; clone size: .; CDR3 length: 15; D gene: TRBD2; CDR3 DNA: TGCGCCAGCAGCTCTAGCGGGGGGGACACAGATACGCAGTATTTT; CDR3 protein: CASSSSGGDTDTQYF
V gene: TRBV19; J gene: TRBJ1-5; clone size: .; CDR3 length: 15; D gene: .; CDR3 DNA: TGTGCCAGTAGTCCTCGGTCTGATAGCAATCAGCCCCAGCATTTT; CDR3 protein: CASSPRSDSNQPQHF